Each of the 23 T cell receptor beta chains below was sequenced from the same sample in a study of blood T cell repertoires in COVID-19. Using immunoSEQ multiplex PCR, the repertoire was profiled, and TCRdb retains in-frame clones only, with some absent. The repertoire holds around 220,000 clones, with 84% as singletons. The sequenced material came from peripheral blood. These receptors all stem from a man in his thirties or forties with active or convalescent COVID-19.

V and J are TRBV7-2 and TRBJ1-2, with D perhaps TRBD1 (6 bases). The germline V gene encodes CDR1 SGHTA and CDR2 FQGNSA. The CDR3 is 14 residues long. V lost 4 bases and J lost 4, with 13 bases in between. The CDR3 loop reads CASSWAGEGYGYTF. The CDR3 bases are TGTGCCAGCAGCTGGGCAGGGGAGGGCTATGGCTACACCTTC.

The chain has TRBV19 and TRBJ1-5; D remains unclear. Germline-derived CDR1 and CDR2 are LNHDA and SQIVND (reference sequence). Trimming took off 5 bases at V and 5 bases at J, with 13 bases between the two ends. The CDR3 runs 14 residues. The CDR3 loop is CASSPRLSDQPQHF. For the CDR3, the DNA is TGTGCCAGTAGTCCCCGACTTTCGGATCAGCCCCAGCATTTT. The entire variable domain, with the rest obtained from reference TRBV19 and TRBJ1-5, is as follows: DGGITQSPKYLFRKEGQNVTLSCEQNLNHDAMYWYRQDPGQGLRLIYYSQIVNDFQKGDIAEGYSVSREKKESFPLTVTSAQKNPTAFYLCASSPRLSDQPQHFGDGTRLSIL.

This chain uses TRBV7-8 with TRBJ2-2; 7 bases map to TRBD2. The CDR3 has 16 residues. V lost 3 bases, J lost 5 bases, and 9 bases stayed unmatched. CDR1 and CDR2 from the germline V gene are SGHVS and FQNEAQ. The DNA of the CDR3 is TGTGCCAGCAGCTTGGCGGCGGGAGTTAGAACCGGGGAGCTGTTTTTT. It translates to CASSLAAGVRTGELFF.

The gene calls are TRBV6-6 and TRBJ1-1, with 9 bases lining up with TRBD1. CDR3 length: 14 amino acids. With V trimmed by 6 bases and J by 3 bases, 5 bases remained unmatched. Germline V CDR1 and CDR2: MNHNY, SVGAGI (reference sequence). CDR3 DNA: TGTGCCAGCAGGACAGGGGGTAAGGACACTGAAGCTTTCTTT. Translation gives CASRTGGKDTEAFF.

J is TRBJ1-2 and V is TRBV19; D remains ambiguous. V dropped 7 bases and J dropped 2 bases, with 11 bases sitting between them. This CDR3 spans 13 amino acids. From germline, CDR1 is LNHDA and CDR2 SQIVND (reference sequence). The CDR3 loop reads CASKLPVNYGYTF. The CDR3 coding sequence is TGTGCCAGTAAGTTGCCGGTAAACTATGGCTACACCTTC. Complete variable domain (other parts from reference TRBV19 and TRBJ1-2): DGGITQSPKYLFRKEGQNVTLSCEQNLNHDAMYWYRQDPGQGLRLIYYSQIVNDFQKGDIAEGYSVSREKKESFPLTVTSAQKNPTAFYLCASKLPVNYGYTFGSGTRLTVV.

The chain employs TRBV10-3 and TRBJ1-5; 7 bases align to TRBD1. Germline CDR1 ENHRY, CDR2 SYGVKD. CDR3 size: 14 residues. J lost 7 bases, V lost 2 bases, and 5 bases had no gene match. This CDR3 is CAISEEGAGQPQHF. Here the CDR3 DNA reads TGTGCCATCAGTGAGGAGGGGGCAGGGCAGCCCCAGCATTTT.

The CDR3 DNA reads TGTGCCAGCAGTATTAGCTCTGGAAACACCATATATTTT. This codes for CASSISSGNTIYF. The chain couples TRBV12-3 or TRBV12-4 to TRBJ1-3; unclear D gene. The CDR3 spans 13 residues. The germline V and J ends were trimmed by 5 bases and 0 bases, with 5 bases remaining between them.

This clone came up a few times. V is TRBV18 and J is TRBJ2-1; 7 positions match TRBD2. The CDR3 is 15 residues long. V dropped 2 bases and J dropped 1; count of bases not matched to a gene: 2. Germline V gene lookup returns CDR1 KGHSH and CDR2 LQKENI. The CDR3 nucleotides are TGTGCCAGCTCACCAGGACTAGGGTCCTACAATGAGCAGTTCTTC. As protein: CASSPGLGSYNEQFF.

The chain carries TRBV18 and TRBJ2-7; 8 bases are a match to TRBD1. Germline V CDR1 and CDR2: KGHSH, LQKENI. The CDR3 runs 16 residues. Trimming took 6 bases from V and 1 from J; bases not matched to a gene: 11. CDR3 coding DNA: TGTGCCAGCTCGCCGGGACAGGCGATGACATCCTACGAGCAGTACTTC. Its protein is CASSPGQAMTSYEQYF.

The chain has TRBV18 and TRBJ1-4; TRBD1 agrees at 10 bases. Trimming removed 5 bases from V and 7 bases from J; junction bases left unmatched: 1. CDR3 length: 13 amino acids. Germline V CDR1 and CDR2: KGHSH, LQKENI. Here the CDR3 DNA reads TGTGCCAGCTCAGGGGACAGGGGTGAAAAACTGTTTTTT. It translates to CASSGDRGEKLFF.

The rearrangement uses TRBV5-1 and TRBJ1-1, with D possibly being TRBD1 (5 bases). Germline V CDR1 and CDR2: SGHRS, YFSETQ. CDR3 length: 15 amino acids. V was trimmed by 4 bases and J by 1 base, leaving 14 bases between them. For the CDR3, the DNA is TGCGCCAGCAGCCACCTACAGGAATCGAACACTGAAGCTTTCTTT. Protein product: CASSHLQESNTEAFF.

The chain uses TRBV3-1 (or the pseudogene TRBV3-2) and TRBJ2-7; maybe TRBD2 (6 bases). CDR1 LGHDT and CDR2 YNNKEL come from the germline V gene (reference sequence). V shed 1 base and J shed 3 bases, with 7 bases lying between them. The CDR3 is made up of 13 amino acids. CDR3 residues: CASSQGGDYEQYF. CDR3 in DNA: TGTGCCAGCAGCCAAGGCGGGGACTACGAGCAGTACTTC.

The V gene is TRBV10-2, the J gene TRBJ1-1; D is ambiguous. The CDR3 is made up of 14 amino acids. The germline V and J ends were trimmed by 2 bases and 5 bases, with 12 bases remaining between them. The V gene's germline CDR1 is WSHSY and CDR2 SAAADI. As DNA, the CDR3 is TGCGCCAGCAGTGAGAATCTGGGAGGAACTGAAGCTTTCTTT. Translated, it gives CASSENLGGTEAFF.

The CDR3 is CASSYNDRHTEAFF. As DNA, the CDR3 is TGTGCCAGCAGTTACAACGACAGACATACTGAAGCTTTCTTT. This chain uses TRBV6-5 with TRBJ1-1; D is possibly TRBD1 (5 bases). Germline CDR1 and CDR2: MNHEY and SVGAGI. This CDR3 region has 14 residues. V shed 2 bases and J shed 5 bases, with 12 bases lying between them.

V usage is TRBV3-1 (or the pseudogene TRBV3-2) and J usage is TRBJ2-7; 10 bases fit TRBD2. Looked up from germline, CDR1 is LGHDT and CDR2 is YNNKEL (reference sequence). The CDR3 loop spans 15 amino acids. J was trimmed by 7 bases and V by 4 bases; bases with no gene match: 10. CDR3 DNA: TGTGCCAGCAGCCCGTTGGGACTAGCGCCGGTGGAGCAGTACTTC. This translates into CASSPLGLAPVEQYF.

The rearrangement links TRBV11-2 to TRBJ2-7, with 11 bases lining up with TRBD1. In germline, CDR1 is SGHAT, CDR2 FQNNGV. The CDR3 is 15 residues long. Trimming at V came to 1 base and at J to 5 bases, leaving 4 bases not matched to a gene. The CDR3 region is CASSLAWDRGDEQYF. Here the CDR3 DNA reads TGTGCCAGCAGCTTAGCGTGGGACAGGGGGGACGAGCAGTACTTC.

The gene calls are TRBV5-8 and TRBJ2-1, with D tentatively TRBD2 (5 bases). CDR3 length: 13 residues. CDR1 is SGHTS, CDR2 YDEGEE, per germline. Trimming stripped 7 bases from V and 8 bases from J, with 16 bases between. The CDR3 spells CASGPRVRDEQFF. For the CDR3, the DNA is TGTGCCAGCGGGCCCCGGGTGAGGGATGAGCAGTTCTTC.

The chain recombines TRBV7-2 with TRBJ1-4; D ambiguous. CDR1 is SGHTA, CDR2 FQGNSA, per germline. This CDR3 contains 13 residues. V was pared by 1 base and J by 3 bases, with 3 bases between. The CDR3 DNA sequence: TGTGCCAGCAGCTTAGGGCCTAATGAAAAACTGTTTTTT. Translating it yields CASSLGPNEKLFF.

The V gene is TRBV7-8, the J gene TRBJ2-2; possibly TRBD1 for D (5 bases). CDR3 length equals 15 residues. V was shortened by 4 bases and J by 3 bases, with 12 bases between the two germline ends. CDR1 and CDR2 from the germline V gene are SGHVS and FQNEAQ. CDR3 sequence (DNA): TGTGCCAGCAGCTCCAGGACATCCTACACCGGGGAGCTGTTTTTT. This sequence encodes CASSSRTSYTGELFF. The full variable domain, completed using reference TRBV7-8 and TRBJ2-2, is GAGVSQSPRYKVAKRGQDVALRCDPISGHVSLFWYQQALGQGPEFLTYFQNEAQLDKSGLPSDRFFAERPEGSVSTLKIQRTQQEDSAVYLCASSSRTSYTGELFFGEGSRLTVL.

This clone was seen a handful of times. The rearrangement links TRBV7-7 to TRBJ2-5, with TRBD1 matching over 9 bases. CDR3 length: 16 amino acids. The ends lost 1 base at V and 2 bases at J; junction bases unmatched: 5. The germline V gene has CDR1 SSHAT and CDR2 FNYEAQ (reference sequence). CDR3 loop: CASSLGGQGPQETQYF. Here the CDR3 DNA reads TGTGCCAGCAGCTTAGGGGGACAGGGTCCGCAAGAGACCCAGTACTTC.

The rearrangement uses TRBV7-2 and TRBJ2-5, with 8 nucleotides matching TRBD2. Per the germline V gene, CDR1 is SGHTA and CDR2 is FQGNSA. The ends lost 5 bases at V and 3 bases at J; junction bases unmatched: 5. This CDR3 is built from 14 residues. CDR3 in amino acids: CASSPPLAEETQYF. In nucleotides, the CDR3 is TGTGCCAGCAGCCCTCCACTAGCGGAAGAGACCCAGTACTTC.

The chain has TRBV28 and TRBJ1-3; the D is unclear. The CDR3 runs 15 residues. CDR1 and CDR2 from the germline V gene are MDHEN and SYDVKM. Trimming left V 6 bases short and J 3 bases short, with 15 bases between. CDR3 sequence (DNA): TGTGCCAGCAGCCCGACGAGGGTTTTTGGAAACACCATATATTTT. This encodes CASSPTRVFGNTIYF.

CDR3 in amino acids: CASSSDGQGWDEQYF. CDR3 nucleotide sequence: TGCGCCAGCAGCTCGGACGGACAGGGTTGGGACGAGCAGTACTTC. The chain has TRBV5-1 and TRBJ2-7, with 8 bases that match TRBD1. Germline V CDR1 and CDR2: SGHRS, YFSETQ. The CDR3 extends over 15 amino acids. The J segment lost 5 bases and the V segment lost 3 bases, leaving 10 bases of the junction unmatched.